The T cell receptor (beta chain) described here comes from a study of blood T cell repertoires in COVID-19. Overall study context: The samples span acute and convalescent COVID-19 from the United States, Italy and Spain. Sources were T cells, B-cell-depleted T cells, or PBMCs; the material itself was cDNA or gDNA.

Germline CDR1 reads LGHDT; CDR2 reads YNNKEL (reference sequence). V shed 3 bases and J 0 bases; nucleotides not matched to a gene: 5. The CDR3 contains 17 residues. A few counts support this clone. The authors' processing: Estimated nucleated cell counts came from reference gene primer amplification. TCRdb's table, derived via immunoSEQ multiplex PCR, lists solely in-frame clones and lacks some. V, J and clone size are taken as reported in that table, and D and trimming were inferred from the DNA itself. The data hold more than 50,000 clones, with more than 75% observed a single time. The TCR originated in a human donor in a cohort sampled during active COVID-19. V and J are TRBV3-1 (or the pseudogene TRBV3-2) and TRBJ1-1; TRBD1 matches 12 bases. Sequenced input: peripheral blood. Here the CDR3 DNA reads TGTGCCAGCAGCCATCGGGACAGGGGGCGGTTGAACACTGAAGCTTTCTTT. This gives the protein CASSHRDRGRLNTEAFF.